This T cell receptor beta chain derives from a study of beta chain features in type 1 diabetes. Markers CD45RO/CCR7/CD25/CD127/CD95/CD27 served to sort CD4+ naive, central memory, regulatory and stem cell-like memory cells. Regarding the study as a whole: When Type 1 diabetes patients were examined, their TCRB CDR3s proved moderately but significantly shorter in all four CD4+ subsets.

As every portion of the isolated RNA was reverse transcribed, the sequencing read expressed TCRB transcripts. Measured with immunoSEQ multiplex PCR; TCRdb has only the in-frame clones, and not every one. The sample yields roughly 51,000 clones, around half seen once. CDR1 and CDR2 (germline): SGHRS, YFSETQ. The CDR3 length is 16 residues. With 4 bases clipped from V and 4 bases from J, the junction kept 9 bases outside the gene matches. About this clone itself: Its antigen remains unidentified.

This TCR was sampled from a middle-aged woman with type 1 diabetes. The chain employs TRBV5-1 and TRBJ2-2; the match to TRBD1 covers 8 bases. The source material was Tregs from blood. CDR3 nucleotide sequence: TGCGCCAGCAGCCTTGGGGGGACAGGCCTCACCGGGGAGCTGTTTTTT. Its protein product is CASSLGGTGLTGELFF.